One T cell receptor (beta chain) is described in this entry. The target of this receptor is not known. No base quality information exists; no much larger clone differs at one position. To sequence the TCRbeta CDR3 region, genomic DNA was isolated from the sorted cells. The immunoSEQ Assay was used for sequencing of TCRbeta CDR3 regions. TCRdb obtained this table from immuneACCESS and retained in-frame rearrangements with V and J assigned. These tables miss some clones; where compared with another copy, unresolved V genes account for less than half of the shortfall, and the remainder is unexplained. The sample profile shows tens of thousands of clones; over 80% of them were found once. The top ten constitute approximately 0.3% of the sample. Patients with a history of autoimmune disease or receiving systemic immunosuppression were excluded from the trial. In every dose cohort, peripheral blood was drawn for TCR sequencing at baseline, cycle 4 day 1, and cycle 7 day 1. Samples came from an open-label, multicenter, first-in-human phase I dose-escalation trial of ivuxolimab. Adults with locally advanced or metastatic melanoma, renal cell carcinoma, hepatocellular carcinoma or head and neck squamous cell carcinoma were enrolled in the trial. Before TCR sequencing, CD4+ T cells and CD8+ T cells from peripheral blood were sorted into separate populations.

The germline V gene (reference sequence) sets CDR1 to SEHNR and CDR2 to FQNEAQ. There are 15 amino acids in the CDR3, from cysteine to phenylalanine inclusive. Only CDR3 DNA remains: 45 bases, in frame from the first base. Between the V and J ends, shortened by 1 base and 9 bases respectively, the junction contains 13 bases. The source of the sample is a study of OX40 agonist ivuxolimab in advanced cancers. In terms of the full investigation: The costimulatory receptor OX40 (CD134) was targeted by ivuxolimab, a fully human IgG2 agonistic monoclonal antibody. Intravenous ivuxolimab was administered to patients every 2 weeks at six dose levels: 0.01, 0.1, 0.3, 1.5, 3 and 10 mg/kg. Among the roughly 50 dose-escalation patients, some 20 had hepatocellular carcinoma, approximately 15 melanoma, 9 renal cell carcinoma and 9 head and neck cancer. The dose-escalation cohort was 82.7% male with a mean age of around 64 years, ranging from about 23 to 85. Patients were allowed to have had prior anti-PD-1, anti-PD-L1 or anti-CTLA-4 therapy, and approximately 40% of the dose-escalation patients had been treated with checkpoint inhibitors. Partial responses occurred in three dose-escalation patients, of whom one had hepatocellular carcinoma and two had cutaneous melanoma. The purpose of peripheral TCRbeta sequencing was to test whether ivuxolimab changed TCR sequence diversity and led to clonal T-cell expansion. The paper describes the monotherapy dose-escalation part (N of about 54 patients) of the phase I trial of ivuxolimab.

Overall study outcomes, separate from this receptor: Partial responders in the 0.1-3.0 mg/kg groups had among the lowest normalized peripheral clonal expansion, especially among CD8+ T cells. At doses of 0.1 to 3.0 mg/kg, clonal expansion of both CD4+ and CD8+ blood T cells was observed from baseline to week 6. After ivuxolimab, more expanded clones were found on average in CD8+ T cells than in CD4+ T cells. The antigen specificity of the peripheral T cells that underwent clonal expansion was not determined. Low levels of normalized T-cell clonal expansion were also seen in some patients who did not respond.

Sequencing used CD4+ or CD8+ T cells sorted from blood, obtained in a trial of the OX40 agonist ivuxolimab. The sequence was collected from an adult with an advanced solid tumor such as melanoma, head and neck, liver or kidney cancer. The chain joins TRBV7-9 to TRBJ1-6; the D gene cannot be resolved reliably. The nucleotide sequence reads TGTGCCAGCAGCTTAGTTTCGGGATCGGTTTCACCCCTCCACTTT. It translates as CASSLVSGSVSPLHF.